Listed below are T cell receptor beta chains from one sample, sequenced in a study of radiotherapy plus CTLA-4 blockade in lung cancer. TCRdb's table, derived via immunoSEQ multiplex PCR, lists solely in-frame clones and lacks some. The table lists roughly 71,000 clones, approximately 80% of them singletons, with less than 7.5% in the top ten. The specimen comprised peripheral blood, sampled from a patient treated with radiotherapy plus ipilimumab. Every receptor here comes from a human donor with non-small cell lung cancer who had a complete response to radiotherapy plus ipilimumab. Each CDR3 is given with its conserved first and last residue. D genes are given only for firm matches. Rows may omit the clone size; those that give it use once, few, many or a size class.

CDR3aa: CATSNYRENSPLHF
CDR3nt: TGTGCCACCAGCAATTACAGGGAAAATTCACCCCTCCACTTT
d_gene: .
abundance: .
v_gene: TRBV15
j_gene: TRBJ1-6

CDR3aa: CASSVDGGVRNEQFF
CDR3nt: TGTGCCAGCAGCGTAGACGGGGGCGTCCGCAATGAGCAGTTCTTC
d_gene: .
abundance: .
v_gene: TRBV9
j_gene: TRBJ2-1

CDR3aa: CAWSRGGRGATDTQYF
CDR3nt: TGTGCCTGGAGTCGGGGGGGGCGGGGGGCTACAGATACGCAGTATTTT
d_gene: TRBD2
abundance: .
v_gene: TRBV30
j_gene: TRBJ2-3

CDR3aa: CASSPPEQGGTEAFF
CDR3nt: TGTGCCAGCTCACCACCGGAACAGGGGGGCACTGAAGCTTTCTTT
d_gene: TRBD1
abundance: .
v_gene: TRBV18
j_gene: TRBJ1-1

CDR3aa: CAWSVGTRGPLDTQYF
CDR3nt: TGTGCCTGGAGTGTAGGGACTAGGGGTCCTTTGGATACGCAGTATTTT
d_gene: TRBD2
abundance: .
v_gene: TRBV30
j_gene: TRBJ2-3

CDR3aa: CASSLRSATNEKLFF
CDR3nt: TGTGCCAGCTCATTAAGGTCTGCAACTAATGAAAAACTGTTTTTT
d_gene: .
abundance: once
v_gene: TRBV18
j_gene: TRBJ1-4

CDR3aa: CASRGFGQETQYF
CDR3nt: TGTGCTAGCAGAGGGTTTGGCCAAGAGACCCAGTACTTC
d_gene: .
abundance: .
v_gene: TRBV12-5
j_gene: TRBJ2-5

CDR3aa: CASSLQDSEQQETQYF
CDR3nt: TGTGCCAGCAGTTTACAAGACAGCGAACAACAAGAGACCCAGTACTTC
d_gene: .
abundance: .
v_gene: TRBV27
j_gene: TRBJ2-5

CDR3aa: CASSKEGRRGYEQYF
CDR3nt: TGTGCCAGCAGCAAAGAAGGGCGCAGGGGATACGAGCAGTACTTC
d_gene: .
abundance: .
v_gene: TRBV21-1
j_gene: TRBJ2-7

CDR3aa: CASSLYHGQTDTQYF
CDR3nt: TGTGCCAGCAGCTTATACCATGGGCAAACAGATACGCAGTATTTT
d_gene: .
abundance: .
v_gene: TRBV7-2
j_gene: TRBJ2-3

CDR3aa: CASSEVSGHTDTQYF
CDR3nt: TGTGCCAGCAGTGAGGTTAGCGGCCACACAGATACGCAGTATTTT
d_gene: .
abundance: .
v_gene: TRBV2
j_gene: TRBJ2-3

CDR3aa: CASSFYSGQPTPGELFF
CDR3nt: TGTGCCAGCAGTTTTTACTCCGGACAACCGACGCCCGGGGAGCTGTTTTTT
d_gene: .
abundance: .
v_gene: TRBV2
j_gene: TRBJ2-2

CDR3aa: CASNRLLEGNTEAFF
CDR3nt: TGTGCCAGTAACCGCCTTTTGGAAGGGAACACTGAAGCTTTCTTT
d_gene: .
abundance: .
v_gene: TRBV19
j_gene: TRBJ1-1

CDR3aa: CAWRPGGVAEAFF
CDR3nt: TGTGCCTGGAGGCCAGGTGGGGTGGCTGAAGCTTTCTTT
d_gene: .
abundance: .
v_gene: TRBV30
j_gene: TRBJ1-1

CDR3aa: CASTEKRGAYNEQFF
CDR3nt: TGTGCCAGCACCGAGAAGCGGGGGGCCTACAATGAGCAGTTCTTC
d_gene: TRBD2
abundance: .
v_gene: TRBV2
j_gene: TRBJ2-1

CDR3aa: CASSYSRRMNTEAFF
CDR3nt: TGTGCCAGCAGTTACTCGCGGCGGATGAACACTGAAGCTTTCTTT
d_gene: .
abundance: .
v_gene: TRBV6-5
j_gene: TRBJ1-1

CDR3aa: CASSLQGIPTF
CDR3nt: TGTGCCAGCAGCTTACAAGGAATTCCCACCTTC
d_gene: .
abundance: few
v_gene: TRBV11-2
j_gene: TRBJ1-2

CDR3aa: CASSLGGTSPLHF
CDR3nt: TGTGCCAGCAGCTTAGGCGGGACCTCACCCCTCCACTTT
d_gene: .
abundance: .
v_gene: TRBV7-6
j_gene: TRBJ1-6

CDR3aa: CASSSAQRGYTDTQYF
CDR3nt: TGTGCCAGCAGCTCCGCTCAGCGGGGGTACACAGATACGCAGTATTTT
d_gene: TRBD2
abundance: .
v_gene: TRBV7-6
j_gene: TRBJ2-3

CDR3aa: CAIRTAGDTDTQYF
CDR3nt: TGTGCCATCAGGACAGCGGGAGACACAGATACGCAGTATTTT
d_gene: TRBD2
abundance: .
v_gene: TRBV27
j_gene: TRBJ2-3

CDR3aa: CASSTSELNIYEQYF
CDR3nt: TGTGCCAGTAGTACATCCGAACTTAACATCTACGAGCAGTACTTC
d_gene: .
abundance: .
v_gene: TRBV19
j_gene: TRBJ2-7

CDR3aa: CASSQNFGGDYGYTF
CDR3nt: TGCGCCAGCAGCCAAAATTTTGGGGGCGACTATGGCTACACCTTC
d_gene: .
abundance: few
v_gene: TRBV4-1
j_gene: TRBJ1-2

CDR3aa: CASSSRERRLSGYTF
CDR3nt: TGTGCCAGCAGCTCCCGGGAAAGGCGCCTAAGTGGCTACACCTTC
d_gene: .
abundance: .
v_gene: TRBV5-4
j_gene: TRBJ1-2

CDR3aa: CASRRDTDSNQPQHF
CDR3nt: TGTGCCAGCAGACGGGACACAGATAGCAATCAGCCCCAGCATTTT
d_gene: .
abundance: .
v_gene: TRBV6-5
j_gene: TRBJ1-5

CDR3aa: CASSHGHRGEGSGANVLTF
CDR3nt: TGCGCCAGCAGCCATGGACACCGGGGAGAGGGATCTGGGGCCAACGTCCTGACTTTC
d_gene: .
abundance: once
v_gene: TRBV23-1
j_gene: TRBJ2-6

CDR3aa: CASSLVVGSRVYEQFF
CDR3nt: TGTGCCAGCAGCTTAGTGGTCGGGAGTAGAGTTTATGAGCAGTTCTTC
d_gene: .
abundance: .
v_gene: TRBV11-2
j_gene: TRBJ2-1

CDR3aa: CAWSRRGNYGYTF
CDR3nt: TGTGCCTGGAGTCGCAGGGGAAACTATGGCTACACCTTC
d_gene: .
abundance: .
v_gene: TRBV30
j_gene: TRBJ1-2

CDR3aa: CAWSWGRREQFF
CDR3nt: TGTGCCTGGAGTTGGGGGCGGCGTGAGCAGTTCTTC
d_gene: .
abundance: .
v_gene: TRBV30
j_gene: TRBJ2-1

CDR3aa: CASSYPGTFDMNTEAFF
CDR3nt: TGTGCCAGCAGCTACCCCGGGACATTTGACATGAACACTGAAGCTTTCTTT
d_gene: .
abundance: few
v_gene: TRBV7-2
j_gene: TRBJ1-1

CDR3aa: CASSYTGTSPTEAFF
CDR3nt: TGTGCCAGCAGTTACACAGGGACAAGTCCAACTGAAGCTTTCTTT
d_gene: .
abundance: .
v_gene: TRBV27
j_gene: TRBJ1-1

CDR3aa: CASSLDRVHNSPLHF
CDR3nt: TGTGCCAGCTCACTGGACAGGGTCCATAATTCACCCCTCCACTTT
d_gene: TRBD1
abundance: .
v_gene: TRBV18
j_gene: TRBJ1-6

CDR3aa: CASSIIGGRVTEAFF
CDR3nt: TGTGCCAGTAGTATTATCGGGGGGCGCGTCACTGAAGCTTTCTTT
d_gene: .
abundance: few
v_gene: TRBV19
j_gene: TRBJ1-1

CDR3aa: CASRAPGQGHNEQFF
CDR3nt: TGTGCCAGCAGGGCACCGGGACAGGGACACAATGAGCAGTTCTTC
d_gene: TRBD1
abundance: many
v_gene: TRBV11-2
j_gene: TRBJ2-1

CDR3aa: CASSLGTGTEFEQFF
CDR3nt: TGCGCCAGCAGCTTGGGGACAGGGACCGAGTTTGAGCAGTTCTTC
d_gene: TRBD1
abundance: .
v_gene: TRBV5-1
j_gene: TRBJ2-1

CDR3aa: CASSQEGQRGRETQYF
CDR3nt: TGCGCCAGCAGCCAAGAAGGGCAGAGGGGACGAGAGACCCAGTACTTC
d_gene: .
abundance: .
v_gene: TRBV4-1
j_gene: TRBJ2-5

CDR3aa: CASSYSPGGETQYF
CDR3nt: TGTGCCAGCAGTTACTCTCCCGGAGGGGAGACCCAGTACTTC
d_gene: .
abundance: .
v_gene: TRBV6-5
j_gene: TRBJ2-5

CDR3aa: CASSYGSGRSTDTQYF
CDR3nt: TGTGCCAGCAGTTACGGGTCGGGACGAAGCACAGATACGCAGTATTTT
d_gene: .
abundance: .
v_gene: TRBV6-5
j_gene: TRBJ2-3

CDR3aa: CASSPPSRPNEQFF
CDR3nt: TGTGCCAGCTCACCACCGTCCAGGCCGAATGAGCAGTTCTTC
d_gene: .
abundance: few
v_gene: TRBV18
j_gene: TRBJ2-1

CDR3aa: CASSYRASNEKLFF
CDR3nt: TGTGCCAGTAGTTACAGGGCCTCTAATGAAAAACTGTTTTTT
d_gene: .
abundance: .
v_gene: TRBV19
j_gene: TRBJ1-4

CDR3aa: CASAAGGRAGELFF
CDR3nt: TGTGCTTCGGCAGCGGGGGGGCGAGCCGGGGAGCTGTTTTTT
d_gene: TRBD2
abundance: .
v_gene: TRBV7-2
j_gene: TRBJ2-2

CDR3aa: CASSGDEEQFF
CDR3nt: TGTGCCAGCAGTGGGGATGAGGAGCAGTTCTTC
d_gene: .
abundance: .
v_gene: TRBV27
j_gene: TRBJ2-1

CDR3aa: CASSRRDRGLETQYF
CDR3nt: TGCGCCAGCAGCCGCAGGGACAGGGGGCTAGAGACCCAGTACTTC
d_gene: TRBD1
abundance: .
v_gene: TRBV5-1
j_gene: TRBJ2-5

CDR3aa: CASHAGYSPLHF
CDR3nt: TGTGCCAGCCACGCAGGTTATTCACCCCTCCACTTT
d_gene: .
abundance: .
v_gene: TRBV6-5
j_gene: TRBJ1-6

CDR3aa: CASTISSGSYNEQFF
CDR3nt: TGTGCCAGCACGATCTCTAGCGGGAGTTACAATGAGCAGTTCTTC
d_gene: TRBD2
abundance: .
v_gene: TRBV2
j_gene: TRBJ2-1

CDR3aa: CASSPTTNGETQYF
CDR3nt: TGTGCCAGCAGTCCCACGACTAACGGAGAGACCCAGTACTTC
d_gene: .
abundance: .
v_gene: TRBV6-5
j_gene: TRBJ2-5

CDR3aa: CASSPGPHEQYF
CDR3nt: TGTGCCAGCTCACCAGGGCCTCACGAGCAGTACTTC
d_gene: .
abundance: once
v_gene: TRBV18
j_gene: TRBJ2-7

CDR3aa: CASSSPPGADGYTF
CDR3nt: TGTGCCAGCAGCTCCCCGCCGGGCGCAGATGGCTACACCTTC
d_gene: .
abundance: few
v_gene: TRBV11-2
j_gene: TRBJ1-2

CDR3aa: CAITKTDRESDAFF
CDR3nt: TGTGCCATCACAAAGACGGACAGGGAAAGTGATGCTTTCTTT
d_gene: TRBD1
abundance: few
v_gene: TRBV10-3
j_gene: TRBJ1-1

CDR3aa: CASSYVTRGSNQPQHF
CDR3nt: TGTGCCAGCAGTTACGTAACCCGGGGTAGCAATCAGCCCCAGCATTTT
d_gene: .
abundance: .
v_gene: TRBV6-6
j_gene: TRBJ1-5

CDR3aa: CASSTDRVRETQYF
CDR3nt: TGCGCCAGCAGCACCGACAGGGTTCGAGAGACCCAGTACTTC
d_gene: TRBD1
abundance: .
v_gene: TRBV5-1
j_gene: TRBJ2-5

CDR3aa: CASSRIVGGTDTQYF
CDR3nt: TGTGCCAGCAGCCGAATCGTGGGCGGCACAGATACGCAGTATTTT
d_gene: .
abundance: .
v_gene: TRBV6-5
j_gene: TRBJ2-3

CDR3aa: CASSHGSSYEQYF
CDR3nt: TGTGCCAGCAGTCACGGGAGCTCCTACGAGCAGTACTTC
d_gene: .
abundance: .
v_gene: TRBV27
j_gene: TRBJ2-7

CDR3aa: CAISDGGAVGEQYF
CDR3nt: TGTGCCATCAGTGACGGGGGGGCAGTCGGCGAGCAGTACTTC
d_gene: TRBD2
abundance: .
v_gene: TRBV10-3
j_gene: TRBJ2-7

CDR3aa: CSGTRSSTDTQYF
CDR3nt: TGCAGCGGGACGCGGTCTAGCACAGATACGCAGTATTTT
d_gene: .
abundance: .
v_gene: TRBV29-1
j_gene: TRBJ2-3

CDR3aa: CATSRGQGRNYGYTF
CDR3nt: TGTGCCACCAGCAGAGGGCAGGGACGAAACTATGGCTACACCTTC
d_gene: .
abundance: .
v_gene: TRBV15
j_gene: TRBJ1-2

CDR3aa: CAIGSDKTNTGELFF
CDR3nt: TGTGCCATCGGGTCAGACAAAACGAACACCGGGGAGCTGTTTTTT
d_gene: .
abundance: .
v_gene: TRBV10-3
j_gene: TRBJ2-2

CDR3aa: CASSLPGGWDAHGNEQFF
CDR3nt: TGTGCCAGCAGCCTCCCCGGGGGGTGGGACGCCCATGGAAATGAGCAGTTCTTC
d_gene: TRBD2
abundance: .
v_gene: TRBV5-8
j_gene: TRBJ2-1

CDR3aa: CASSYSGQGASEQYF
CDR3nt: TGTGCCAGCAGTTACTCGGGACAGGGCGCGAGCGAGCAGTACTTC
d_gene: TRBD1
abundance: .
v_gene: TRBV6-6
j_gene: TRBJ2-7

CDR3aa: CSARQGDTEAFF
CDR3nt: TGCAGCGCCCGACAGGGGGACACTGAAGCTTTCTTT
d_gene: TRBD1
abundance: .
v_gene: TRBV29-1
j_gene: TRBJ1-1

CDR3aa: CASSPTRFYDEQFF
CDR3nt: TGTGCCAGCAGTCCGACGAGATTCTATGATGAGCAGTTCTTC
d_gene: .
abundance: .
v_gene: TRBV27
j_gene: TRBJ2-1